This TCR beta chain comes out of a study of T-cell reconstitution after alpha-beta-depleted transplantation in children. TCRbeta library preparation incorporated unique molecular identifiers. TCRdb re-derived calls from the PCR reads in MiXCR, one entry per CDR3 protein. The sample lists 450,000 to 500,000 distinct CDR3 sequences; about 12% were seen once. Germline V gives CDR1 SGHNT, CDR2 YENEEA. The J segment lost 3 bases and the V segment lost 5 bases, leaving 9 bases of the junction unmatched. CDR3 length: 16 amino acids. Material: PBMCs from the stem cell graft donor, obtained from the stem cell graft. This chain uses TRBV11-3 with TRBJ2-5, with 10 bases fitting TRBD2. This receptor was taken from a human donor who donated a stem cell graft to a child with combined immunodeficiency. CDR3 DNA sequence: TGTGCCAGCAGCCCCGAAACCGGACTAGCGGAAGAGACCCAGTACTTC. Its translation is CASSPETGLAEETQYF.